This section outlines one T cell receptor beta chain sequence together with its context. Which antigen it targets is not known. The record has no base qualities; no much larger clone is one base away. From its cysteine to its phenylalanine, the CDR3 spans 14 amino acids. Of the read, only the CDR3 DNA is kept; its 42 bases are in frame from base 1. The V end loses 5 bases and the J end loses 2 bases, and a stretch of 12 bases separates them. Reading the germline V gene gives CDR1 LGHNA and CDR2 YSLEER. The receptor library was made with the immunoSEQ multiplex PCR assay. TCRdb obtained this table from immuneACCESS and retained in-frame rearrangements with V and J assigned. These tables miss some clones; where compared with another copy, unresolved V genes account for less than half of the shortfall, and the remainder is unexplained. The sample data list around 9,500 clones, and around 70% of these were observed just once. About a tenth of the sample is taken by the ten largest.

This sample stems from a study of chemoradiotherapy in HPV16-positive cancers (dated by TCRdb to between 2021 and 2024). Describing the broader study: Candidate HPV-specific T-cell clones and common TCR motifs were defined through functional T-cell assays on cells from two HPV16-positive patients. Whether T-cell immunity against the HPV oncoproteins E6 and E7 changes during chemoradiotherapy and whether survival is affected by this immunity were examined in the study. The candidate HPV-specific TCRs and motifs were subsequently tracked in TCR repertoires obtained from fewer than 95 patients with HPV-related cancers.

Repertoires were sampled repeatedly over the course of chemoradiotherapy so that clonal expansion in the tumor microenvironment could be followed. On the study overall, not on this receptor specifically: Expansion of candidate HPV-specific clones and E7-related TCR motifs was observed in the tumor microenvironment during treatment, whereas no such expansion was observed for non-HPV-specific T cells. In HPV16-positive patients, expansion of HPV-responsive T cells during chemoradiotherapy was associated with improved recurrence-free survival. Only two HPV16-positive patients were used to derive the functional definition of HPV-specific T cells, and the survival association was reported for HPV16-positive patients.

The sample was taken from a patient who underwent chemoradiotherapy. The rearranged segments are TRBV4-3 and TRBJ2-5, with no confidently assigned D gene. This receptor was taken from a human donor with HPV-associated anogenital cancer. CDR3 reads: CASSALWGQETQYF. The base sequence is TGCGCCAGCAGCGCCTTGTGGGGTCAAGAGACCCAGTACTTC.